This TCR beta chain was recovered during a study of blood T cell repertoires in COVID-19. Turning to the study itself: Donors in the United States, Italy and Spain gave samples during acute or convalescent COVID-19. The analysed material was cDNA or gDNA that came from T cells, B-cell-depleted T cells, or PBMCs.

The V end was cut by 4 bases, the J end by 8 bases, with 18 bases between. Germline assignment: CDR1 SGHDT and CDR2 YYEEEE. CDR3 size: 15 residues. In the original processing: Scientists estimated how many nucleated cells there were by amplifying reference gene primers. Only in-frame clones appear in the TCRdb table, and some are missing; sequencing was by immunoSEQ multiplex PCR. V, J and clone size are taken as reported in that table, and D and trimming were inferred from the DNA itself. The sample lists roughly 120,000 clones; about 86% were seen once. The chain joins TRBV5-6 to TRBJ1-4; TRBD1 might be the D (6 bases). The clonotype originates from a man between 65 and 85 years old who had recovered from COVID-19. The material sequenced was peripheral blood. In DNA, the CDR3 is TGTGCCAGCAGCCGGGGGGGCTCATGGGTGGAAAAACTGTTTTTT. Encoded protein: CASSRGGSWVEKLFF.